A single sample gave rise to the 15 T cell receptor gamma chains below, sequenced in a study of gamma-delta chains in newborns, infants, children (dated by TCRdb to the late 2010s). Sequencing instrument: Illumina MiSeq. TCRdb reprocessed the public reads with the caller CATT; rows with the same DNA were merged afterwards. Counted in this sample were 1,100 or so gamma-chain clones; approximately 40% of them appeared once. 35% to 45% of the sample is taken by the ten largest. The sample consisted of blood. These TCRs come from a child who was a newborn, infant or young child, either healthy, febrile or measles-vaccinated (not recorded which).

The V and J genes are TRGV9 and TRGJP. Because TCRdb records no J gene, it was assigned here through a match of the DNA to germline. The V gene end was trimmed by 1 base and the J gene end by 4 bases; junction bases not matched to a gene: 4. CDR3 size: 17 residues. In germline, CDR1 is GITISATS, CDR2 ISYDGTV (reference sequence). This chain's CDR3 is CALWEVIQELGKKIKVF. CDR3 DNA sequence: TGTGCCTTGTGGGAGGTAATTCAAGAGTTGGGCAAAAAAATCAAGGTATTT.

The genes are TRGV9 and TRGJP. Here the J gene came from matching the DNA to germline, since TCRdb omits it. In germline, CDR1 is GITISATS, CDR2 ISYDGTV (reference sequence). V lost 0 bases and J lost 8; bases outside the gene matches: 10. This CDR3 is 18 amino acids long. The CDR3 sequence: CALWEVRNLKLGKKIKVF. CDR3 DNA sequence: TGTGCCTTGTGGGAGGTGCGGAATCTAAAGTTGGGCAAAAAAATCAAGGTATTT.

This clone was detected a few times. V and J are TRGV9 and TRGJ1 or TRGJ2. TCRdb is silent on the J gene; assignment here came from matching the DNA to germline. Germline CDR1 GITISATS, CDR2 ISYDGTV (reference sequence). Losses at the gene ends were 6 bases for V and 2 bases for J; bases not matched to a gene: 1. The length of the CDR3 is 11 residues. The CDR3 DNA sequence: TGTGCCTTGTGGTATTATTATAAGAAACTCTTT. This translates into CALWYYYKKLF.

CDR3 region: CALWEEFGGLGKKIKVF. CDR3 nucleotide sequence: TGTGCCTTGTGGGAGGAATTTGGAGGGTTGGGCAAAAAAATCAAGGTATTT. V gene TRGV9 combines with J gene TRGJP. TCRdb offers no J gene call, so here the DNA was matched to germline to obtain one. CDR3 length equals 17 residues. Trimming removed 2 bases from V and 9 bases from J; junction bases left unmatched: 10. Germline assignment: CDR1 GITISATS and CDR2 ISYDGTV (reference sequence).

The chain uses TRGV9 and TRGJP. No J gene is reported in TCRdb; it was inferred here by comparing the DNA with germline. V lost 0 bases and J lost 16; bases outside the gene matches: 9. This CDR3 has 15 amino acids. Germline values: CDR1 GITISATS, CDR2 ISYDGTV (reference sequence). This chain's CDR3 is CALWEVEEPKKIKVF. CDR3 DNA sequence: TGTGCCTTGTGGGAGGTGGAAGAGCCAAAAAAAATCAAGGTATTT.

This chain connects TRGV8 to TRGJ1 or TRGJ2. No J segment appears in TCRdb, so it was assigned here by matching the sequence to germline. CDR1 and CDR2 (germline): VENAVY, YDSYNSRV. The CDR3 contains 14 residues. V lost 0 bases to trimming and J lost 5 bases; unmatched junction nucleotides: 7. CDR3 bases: TGTGCCACCTGGGATAGGCCTCATCATTATAAGAAACTCTTT. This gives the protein CATWDRPHHYKKLF.

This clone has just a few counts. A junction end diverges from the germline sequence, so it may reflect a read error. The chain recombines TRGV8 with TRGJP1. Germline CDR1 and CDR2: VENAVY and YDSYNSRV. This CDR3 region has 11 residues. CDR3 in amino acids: CATWVGWLKIF. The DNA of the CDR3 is TGTGCCACCTGGGTCGGTTGGCTCAAGATATTT.

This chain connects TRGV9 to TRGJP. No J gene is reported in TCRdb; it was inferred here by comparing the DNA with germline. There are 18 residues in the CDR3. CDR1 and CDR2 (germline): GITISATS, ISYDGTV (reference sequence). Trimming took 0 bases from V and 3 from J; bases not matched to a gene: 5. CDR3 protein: CALWEVFLQELGKKIKVF. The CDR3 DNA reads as TGTGCCTTGTGGGAGGTGTTTCTGCAAGAGTTGGGCAAAAAAATCAAGGTATTT.

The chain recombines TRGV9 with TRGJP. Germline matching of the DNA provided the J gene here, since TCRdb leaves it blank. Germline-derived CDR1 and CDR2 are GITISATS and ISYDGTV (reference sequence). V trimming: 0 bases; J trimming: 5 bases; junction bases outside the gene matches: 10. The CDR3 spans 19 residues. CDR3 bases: TGTGCCTTGTGGGAGGTGGGATATAGGGAAGAGTTGGGCAAAAAAATCAAGGTATTT. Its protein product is CALWEVGYREELGKKIKVF.

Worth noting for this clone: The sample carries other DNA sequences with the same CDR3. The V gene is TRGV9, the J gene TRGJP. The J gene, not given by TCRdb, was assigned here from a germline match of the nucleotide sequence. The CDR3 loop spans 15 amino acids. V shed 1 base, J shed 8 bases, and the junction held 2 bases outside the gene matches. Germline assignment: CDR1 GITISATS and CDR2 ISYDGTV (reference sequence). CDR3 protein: CALWEVKLGKKIKVF. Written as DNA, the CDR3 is TGTGCCTTGTGGGAGGTTAAGTTGGGCAAAAAAATCAAGGTATTT.

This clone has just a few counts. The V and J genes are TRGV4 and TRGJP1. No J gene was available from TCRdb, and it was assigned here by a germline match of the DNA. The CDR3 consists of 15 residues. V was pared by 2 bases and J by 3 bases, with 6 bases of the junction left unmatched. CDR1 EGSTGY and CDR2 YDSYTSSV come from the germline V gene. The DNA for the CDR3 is TGTGCCACCTGGGATGTAAAGGCCACTGGTTGGTTCAAGATATTT. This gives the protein CATWDVKATGWFKIF.

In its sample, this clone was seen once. CDR3 protein: CALWEVSAELGKKIKVF. The CDR3 bases are TGTGCCTTGTGGGAGGTGTCGGCAGAGTTGGGCAAAAAAATCAAGGTATTT. The chain is built from TRGV9 and TRGJP. No J gene was available from TCRdb, and it was assigned here by a germline match of the DNA. The CDR3 has 17 amino acids. Germline V lookup: CDR1 GITISATS, CDR2 ISYDGTV (reference sequence). V shed 0 bases, J shed 6 bases, and the junction held 5 bases outside the gene matches.

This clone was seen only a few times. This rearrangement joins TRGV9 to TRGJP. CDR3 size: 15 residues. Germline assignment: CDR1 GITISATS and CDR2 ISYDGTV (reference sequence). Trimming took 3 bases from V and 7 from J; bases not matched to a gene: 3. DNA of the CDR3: TGTGCCTTGTGGGAGAACGAGTTGGGCAAAAAAATCAAGGTATTT. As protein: CALWENELGKKIKVF.

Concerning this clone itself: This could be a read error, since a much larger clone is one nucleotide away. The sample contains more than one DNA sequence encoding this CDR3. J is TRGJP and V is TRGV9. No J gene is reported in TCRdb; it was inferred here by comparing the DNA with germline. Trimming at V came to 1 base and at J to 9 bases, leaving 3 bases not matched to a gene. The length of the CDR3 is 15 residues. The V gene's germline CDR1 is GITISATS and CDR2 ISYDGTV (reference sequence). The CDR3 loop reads CALWEVALGKKIKVF. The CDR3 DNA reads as TGTGCCTTGTGGGAGGTAGCGTTGGGCAAAAAAATCAAGGTATTT.

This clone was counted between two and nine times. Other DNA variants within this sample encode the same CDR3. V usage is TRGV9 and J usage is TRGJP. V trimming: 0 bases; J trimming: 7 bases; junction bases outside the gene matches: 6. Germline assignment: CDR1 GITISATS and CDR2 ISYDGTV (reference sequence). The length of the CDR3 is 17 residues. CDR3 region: CALWEVLGELGKKIKVF. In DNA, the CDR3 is TGTGCCTTGTGGGAGGTGCTCGGTGAGTTGGGCAAAAAAATCAAGGTATTT.